The present T cell receptor (beta chain) was sequenced within a study of T cells in Graves' hyperthyroidism and ophthalmopathy. Study-wide background: Peripheral blood was drawn at first diagnosis, prior to all treatment.

TCR beta CDR3 regions were amplified from RNA transcripts. The primer set for the first-round RT-PCR of the TCR CDR3 was HTBI. TCRdb recomputed calls from the multiplex PCR reads with MiXCR, one row per CDR3 protein. The sample carries around 350,000 distinct CDR3 sequences, about 19% recorded once. The CDR3 totals 15 residues. In germline, CDR1 is MNHEY, CDR2 SVGAGI. With 2 bases clipped from V and 3 bases from J, the junction kept 5 bases outside the gene matches. The chain is built from TRBV6-5 and TRBJ2-7; 9 bases map to TRBD1. This sequence originates from a young woman with Graves' hyperthyroidism. The sample consisted of blood. The CDR3 sequence is CASSYEDRGGYEQYF. CDR3 DNA: TGTGCCAGCAGTTACGAGGACAGGGGTGGCTACGAGCAGTACTTC.